Presented here are 21 T cell receptor beta chains from one specimen sequenced in a study of somatic mutations in cytotoxic T cells in rheumatoid arthritis. Assay: immunoSEQ multiplex PCR; the TCRdb copy retains only in-frame clones and omits some. In the table there are more than 10,000 clones, about four fifths of which are singletons. The sequencing sample was made of CD8+ T cells sorted from blood. The receptors were sampled from an adult with rheumatoid arthritis.

By its share, this clone is medium-sized (0.01 to 0.1%). This chain connects TRBV27 to TRBJ1-5; D is ambiguous. Trimming removed 6 bases from V and 2 bases from J, with 20 bases in between. Germline V gene sequence: CDR1 MNHEY, CDR2 SMNVEV (reference sequence). The CDR3 spans 17 residues. The CDR3 nucleotides read TGTGCCAGCAGCCTCACCTATTCCACTTGGGGCAATCAGCCCCAGCATTTT. This translates into CASSLTYSTWGNQPQHF.

This clone appeared a few times. CDR3: CASSLGSSSGHGGANVLTF. The CDR3 DNA is TGTGCCAGCAGCTTGGGCAGTTCGTCAGGGCATGGTGGGGCCAACGTCCTGACTTTC. The V and J genes are TRBV5-4 and TRBJ2-6, with D possibly matching TRBD1 (5 bases). CDR1 and CDR2 from the germline V gene are SGHNT and YYREEE (reference sequence). CDR3 size: 19 residues. V lost 0 bases to trimming and J lost 3 bases, with 19 bases between them.

This chain uses TRBV7-8 with TRBJ2-5; 10 bases line up with TRBD1. The V gene's germline CDR1 is SGHVS and CDR2 FQNEAQ. This CDR3 contains 16 residues. Trimming cost V 2 bases and J 2 bases; bases outside gene matches: 5. The CDR3 nucleotides are TGTGCCAGCAGCTTACTGGACAGGGGGAGTCAAGAGACCCAGTACTTC. Translated, it gives CASSLLDRGSQETQYF.

The chain uses TRBV4-1 and TRBJ2-1; TRBD2 matches 14 bases. The CDR3 runs 17 residues. Trimming took 2 bases from V and 9 from J; bases not matched to a gene: 9. CDR1 is MGHRA, CDR2 YSYEKL, per germline. CDR3 residues: CASSQTPGLAGVGEQFF. CDR3 in DNA: TGCGCCAGCAGCCAAACTCCGGGACTAGCGGGAGTAGGTGAGCAGTTCTTC.

This clone has just a few counts. This chain links TRBV7-2 with TRBJ2-4; either TRBD1 or TRBD2 may supply D (5 bases each). Trimming removed 3 bases from V and 10 bases from J, with 10 bases in between. CDR1 is SGHTA, CDR2 FQGNSA, per germline. The CDR3 totals 12 residues. In DNA, the CDR3 is TGTGCCAGCAGCTTTTATGGGGGAATTCAGTACTTC. This encodes CASSFYGGIQYF.

This clone was observed once. The gene calls are TRBV28 and TRBJ1-5; perhaps TRBD1 as D (6 bases). The CDR3 contains 17 residues. Germline lookup yields CDR1 MDHEN and CDR2 SYDVKM. V lost 5 bases and J 5 bases, leaving 22 bases between the germline ends. CDR3 sequence reads: CASSPPGGGPSYQPQHF. The CDR3 DNA reads TGTGCCAGCAGTCCTCCCGGGGGGGGGCCCTCGTATCAGCCCCAGCATTTT.

The V gene is TRBV19, the J gene TRBJ2-7, with TRBD2 as a possible D gene (5 bases). Deletions cut 4 bases from V and 2 bases from J, with 12 bases between. Germline-derived CDR1 and CDR2 are LNHDA and SQIVND (reference sequence). The CDR3 runs 14 residues. CDR3: CASSTTAATYEQYF. CDR3 bases: TGTGCCAGTAGTACCACAGCGGCTACCTACGAGCAGTACTTC.

The CDR3 loop is CASSPPGGPGETQYF. CDR3 in DNA: TGTGCCAGCAGCCCGCCCGGGGGGCCGGGGGAGACCCAGTACTTC. J is TRBJ2-5 and V is TRBV11-2; D is possibly TRBD2 (7 bases). This CDR3 contains 15 residues. Trimming removed 5 bases from V and 5 bases from J, with 18 bases in between. Germline V gene sequence: CDR1 SGHAT, CDR2 FQNNGV.

The genes are TRBV7-9 and TRBJ2-5, with TRBD2 matching over 8 bases. CDR1 SEHNR and CDR2 FQNEAQ come from the germline V gene (reference sequence). V shed 3 bases and J 5 bases; nucleotides not matched to a gene: 8. The CDR3 loop spans 15 amino acids. CDR3: CASSFPGRAGETQYF. Here the CDR3 DNA reads TGTGCCAGCAGCTTTCCCGGGAGGGCCGGGGAGACCCAGTACTTC.

This clone was seen only a few times. The rearrangement links TRBV6-5 to TRBJ1-2; D is undetermined. This CDR3 has 13 amino acids. Trimming pared 0 bases from V and 5 bases from J, leaving 7 bases between. The germline V gene has CDR1 MNHEY and CDR2 SVGAGI. The CDR3: CASSYSMRYGYTF. DNA of the CDR3: TGTGCCAGCAGTTACTCGATGCGGTATGGCTACACCTTC.

The count of this clone is one. The rearrangement joins TRBV5-6 to TRBJ1-1; TRBD1 aligns across 8 bases. Germline lookup yields CDR1 SGHDT and CDR2 YYEEEE. CDR3 length: 13 residues. The trim removed 4 bases at V and 11 bases at J, leaving 10 bases unmatched. The CDR3 DNA is TGTGCCAGCAGCCCTGGGACAGGAGAAAGGGCTTTCTTT. Translating it yields CASSPGTGERAFF.

The chain uses TRBV4-1 and TRBJ1-2, with D possibly being TRBD1 (5 bases). Germline lookup yields CDR1 MGHRA and CDR2 YSYEKL. V lost 5 bases and J lost 0, with 16 bases in between. CDR3 size: 16 residues. The DNA of the CDR3 is TGCGCCAGCAGCTCAGGGAGGGGACTAGCTAACTATGGCTACACCTTC. It is translated as CASSSGRGLANYGYTF.

The chain employs TRBV29-1 and TRBJ2-7, with TRBD2 as a possible D gene (7 bases). There are 14 residues in the CDR3. The V end was cut by 2 bases, the J end by 2 bases, with 13 bases between. Germline CDR1 is SQVTM and CDR2 is ANQGSEA. CDR3 DNA sequence: TGCAGCGTTGAATTAGGGGGGGAAACCTACGAGCAGTACTTC. Translating it yields CSVELGGETYEQYF.

The CDR3 DNA reads as TGTGCCAGCAGTCGAGGGGTGGAAGGTGAAGCTTTCTTT. Amino acids: CASSRGVEGEAFF. The chain couples TRBV6-5 to TRBJ1-1; tentatively, D is TRBD1 (5 bases). The CDR3 totals 13 residues. The V and J ends lost 5 bases and 7 bases respectively, with 14 bases between them. Germline V gene data show CDR1 as MNHEY and CDR2 as SVGAGI.

The chain recombines TRBV6-6 with TRBJ2-5; D remains unclear. Germline V CDR1 and CDR2: MNHNY, SVGAGI (reference sequence). The CDR3 runs to 13 residues. The V gene lost 5 bases and the J gene lost 9 bases, with 16 bases spanning the gap. This CDR3 reads CASSPSQAMAQYF. The CDR3 DNA sequence: TGTGCCAGCAGTCCCTCTCAGGCTATGGCCCAGTACTTC.

This chain links TRBV4-1 with TRBJ2-7, with 9 bases identical to TRBD2. The CDR3 covers 16 residues. Germline assignment: CDR1 MGHRA and CDR2 YSYEKL. Trimming at V came to 4 bases and at J to 4 bases, leaving 11 bases not matched to a gene. DNA of the CDR3: TGCGCCAGCAGCCCTAGGCTGGCGGGAGGGCCTTACGAGCAGTACTTC. It translates to CASSPRLAGGPYEQYF.

This chain connects TRBV13 to TRBJ2-7; 10 positions agree with TRBD2. The ends lost 3 bases at V and 6 bases at J; junction bases unmatched: 11. The CDR3 totals 16 residues. CDR1 is PRHDT, CDR2 FYEKMQ, per germline (reference sequence). CDR3 sequence (DNA): TGTGCCAGCAGCTTTATTAGCGGGAGGATCGCCGGCGAGCAGTACTTC. It yields the protein CASSFISGRIAGEQYF.

V usage is TRBV5-1 and J usage is TRBJ2-4; D is undetermined. CDR1 SGHRS and CDR2 YFSETQ come from the germline V gene. The V end lost 0 bases, the J end lost 0 bases, and 7 bases lay between the germline ends. There are 15 residues in the CDR3. The CDR3 loop is CASSLVGLAKNIQYF. CDR3 sequence (DNA): TGCGCCAGCAGCTTGGTAGGCCTAGCCAAAAACATTCAGTACTTC.

The chain uses TRBV29-1 and TRBJ2-5; a weak D match, TRBD1 (6 bases). The CDR3 spans 13 residues. CDR1 is SQVTM and CDR2 is ANQGSEA in the germline V gene. Trimming removed 5 bases from V and 5 bases from J, with 15 bases in between. CDR3 DNA sequence: TGCAGCGTTCTAGATGGGGGCGGGGAGACCCAGTACTTC. It translates to CSVLDGGGETQYF.

This sequence joins TRBV5-1 and TRBJ2-4; 10 nucleotides agree with TRBD2. Per the germline V gene, CDR1 is SGHRS and CDR2 is YFSETQ. V was clipped by 1 base and J by 1 base; unmatched bases: 2. This CDR3 is 16 amino acids long. Here the CDR3 DNA reads TGCGCCAGCAGCTTGCCTAGCGGGAGCGCCAAAAACATTCAGTACTTC. It is translated as CASSLPSGSAKNIQYF. The full variable domain, completed using reference TRBV5-1 and TRBJ2-4, is KAGVTQTPRYLIKTRGQQVTLSCSPISGHRSVSWYQQTPGQGLQFLFEYFSETQRNKGNFPGRFSGRQFSNSRSEMNVSTLELGDSALYLCASSLPSGSAKNIQYFGAGTRLSVL.

V usage is TRBV29-1 and J usage is TRBJ2-5; D perhaps matches TRBD1 (6 bases). The J call is uncertain, as TRBJ2-7 better fits the DNA end. CDR3 length equals 13 residues. Germline V CDR1 and CDR2: SQVTM, ANQGSEA. CDR3 sequence (DNA): TGCAGCGCAAAGGACAGTCCTGCGTACGAGCAGTACTTC. It yields the protein CSAKDSPAYEQYF.